This is a list of T cell receptor beta chains from one sample in a study of T cells after yellow fever vaccination. TCRdb processed the 5' RACE reads anew with MiXCR; each CDR3 protein has one entry. The sample carries 620,000 or so distinct CDR3 sequences, around 12% recorded once. The sequencing here drew on PBMCs, taken on the day of the yellow fever booster vaccination. The source of these receptors is a man aged 25 to 45 who received the YFV17D yellow fever vaccine. Both conserved end residues are part of each CDR3. Each record gives: D gene, J gene, clone size, V gene, CDR3 DNA, CDR3 protein. D genes are given only for firm matches. Only part of the rows carry a size: once, few, many, or a class if the clone is expanded.

D gene: TRBD1
J gene: TRBJ2-5
clone size: .
V gene: TRBV5-1
CDR3 DNA: TGCGCCAGCAGCCCGGACAGGGGTGGAAAGACCCAGTACTTC
CDR3 protein: CASSPDRGGKTQYF

D gene: TRBD2
J gene: TRBJ2-5
clone size: .
V gene: TRBV7-7
CDR3 DNA: TGTGCTAGCAGCCACAGACCGGGAGGGGAGACCCAGTACTTC
CDR3 protein: CASSHRPGGETQYF

D gene: .
J gene: TRBJ1-3
clone size: .
V gene: TRBV7-2
CDR3 DNA: TGTGCCAGCAGCTTCCTTGGTTCTGGAAACACCATATATTTT
CDR3 protein: CASSFLGSGNTIYF

D gene: TRBD2
J gene: TRBJ2-7
clone size: few
V gene: TRBV6-2/TRBV6-3
CDR3 DNA: TGTGCCAGCAGCTTCAACCCCGGGACTAGAAACGAGCAGTACTTC
CDR3 protein: CASSFNPGTRNEQYF

D gene: TRBD2
J gene: TRBJ2-1
clone size: few
V gene: TRBV20-1
CDR3 DNA: TGCAGTGCTGCCTTAGCGGGAAGGTACAATGAGCAGTTCTTC
CDR3 protein: CSAALAGRYNEQFF

D gene: .
J gene: TRBJ2-3
clone size: many
V gene: TRBV7-2
CDR3 DNA: TGTGCCAGCAGCCGCCGACAGGGCCGGGGGCTCGATACGCAGTATTTT
CDR3 protein: CASSRRQGRGLDTQYF

D gene: TRBD1
J gene: TRBJ2-3
clone size: .
V gene: TRBV5-4
CDR3 DNA: TGTGCCAGCAGATCGGACAGGGGGCTTGGGGATACGCAGTATTTT
CDR3 protein: CASRSDRGLGDTQYF

D gene: .
J gene: TRBJ2-3
clone size: many
V gene: TRBV6-5
CDR3 DNA: TGTGCCAGCCGGGACCCCGGAGATACGCAGTATTTT
CDR3 protein: CASRDPGDTQYF

D gene: .
J gene: TRBJ1-1
clone size: .
V gene: TRBV29-1
CDR3 DNA: TGCAGCGTTGACCCCGGGATGAACACTGAAGCTTTCTTT
CDR3 protein: CSVDPGMNTEAFF

D gene: TRBD1
J gene: TRBJ1-6
clone size: few
V gene: TRBV6-2/TRBV6-3
CDR3 DNA: TGTGCCAGCAGGGGACAGCACTATAATTCACCCCTCCACTTT
CDR3 protein: CASRGQHYNSPLHF

D gene: .
J gene: TRBJ2-4
clone size: few
V gene: TRBV11-2
CDR3 DNA: TGTGCCAGCAGCTTAGAGATAATAGCCAAAAACATTCAGTACTTC
CDR3 protein: CASSLEIIAKNIQYF

D gene: TRBD1
J gene: TRBJ1-5
clone size: .
V gene: TRBV27
CDR3 DNA: TGTGCCAGCAACACAGGGGTTCAGCCCCAGCATTTT
CDR3 protein: CASNTGVQPQHF

D gene: .
J gene: TRBJ2-7
clone size: many
V gene: TRBV20-1
CDR3 DNA: TGCAGTGCTAGGGGGACTGACTACGAGCAGTACTTC
CDR3 protein: CSARGTDYEQYF

D gene: TRBD2
J gene: TRBJ2-3
clone size: few
V gene: TRBV6-1
CDR3 DNA: TGTGCCAGCACCCCGGGGGGGGGCCCAGATACGCAGTATTTT
CDR3 protein: CASTPGGGPDTQYF

D gene: TRBD2
J gene: TRBJ2-3
clone size: few
V gene: TRBV7-2
CDR3 DNA: TGTGCCAGCAGCTTAGCAGGAAGGCTAGCGGGAGGCACAGATACGCAGTATTTT
CDR3 protein: CASSLAGRLAGGTDTQYF

D gene: TRBD1
J gene: TRBJ1-4
clone size: many
V gene: TRBV6-1
CDR3 DNA: TGTGCCAGCAGTGTGGACAGGGGGTGTGAAAAACTGTTTTTT
CDR3 protein: CASSVDRGCEKLFF

D gene: .
J gene: TRBJ2-7
clone size: .
V gene: TRBV10-3
CDR3 DNA: TGTGCCATCGGGAGTGACACGGGGGACGAGCAGTACTTC
CDR3 protein: CAIGSDTGDEQYF

D gene: .
J gene: TRBJ2-3
clone size: .
V gene: TRBV12-3/TRBV12-4
CDR3 DNA: TGTGCCAGCAGCCGTGGACCCGGCACAGATACGCAGTATTTT
CDR3 protein: CASSRGPGTDTQYF

D gene: .
J gene: TRBJ1-5
clone size: few
V gene: TRBV6-5
CDR3 DNA: TGTGCCAGCAGTTACGACGGATATCAGCCCCAGCATTTT
CDR3 protein: CASSYDGYQPQHF

D gene: .
J gene: TRBJ2-4
clone size: .
V gene: TRBV20-1
CDR3 DNA: TGCAGTGCCCCGACCAGGACAGACAGAATAGCCAAAAACATTCAGTACTTC
CDR3 protein: CSAPTRTDRIAKNIQYF

D gene: .
J gene: TRBJ2-3
clone size: few
V gene: TRBV5-1
CDR3 DNA: TGCGCCAGCAGCGACGGACAGAGCACAGATACGCAGTATTTT
CDR3 protein: CASSDGQSTDTQYF

D gene: .
J gene: TRBJ2-2
clone size: .
V gene: TRBV5-1
CDR3 DNA: TGCGCCAGCAGCTTCTATCCCGGGGAGCTGTTTTTT
CDR3 protein: CASSFYPGELFF

D gene: .
J gene: TRBJ2-3
clone size: .
V gene: TRBV12-3/TRBV12-4
CDR3 DNA: TGTGCCAGCGAAGGCCTTGGCGATACGCAGTATTTT
CDR3 protein: CASEGLGDTQYF

D gene: TRBD1
J gene: TRBJ2-7
clone size: few
V gene: TRBV20-1
CDR3 DNA: TGCAGTGCTAGACTCAGGGGGTATGGGTACGAGCAGTACTTC
CDR3 protein: CSARLRGYGYEQYF

D gene: .
J gene: TRBJ2-2
clone size: many
V gene: TRBV7-8
CDR3 DNA: TGTGCCAGCAGCTTAAACCCCACCGGGGAGCTGTTTTTT
CDR3 protein: CASSLNPTGELFF

D gene: TRBD2
J gene: TRBJ2-1
clone size: .
V gene: TRBV7-8
CDR3 DNA: TGTGCCAGCAGCTTAATGCGGCGGGAGATGTACAATGAGCAGTTCTTC
CDR3 protein: CASSLMRREMYNEQFF

D gene: TRBD2
J gene: TRBJ2-3
clone size: .
V gene: TRBV28
CDR3 DNA: TGTGCCAGCAGTTTAAGGGGCGGGAGCCCGACAGATACGCAGTATTTT
CDR3 protein: CASSLRGGSPTDTQYF

D gene: TRBD1
J gene: TRBJ1-5
clone size: few
V gene: TRBV20-1
CDR3 DNA: TGCAGTGCTCGGGCGGGACAGGGTAAAACCTCTCGATCTCAGCCCCAGCATTTT
CDR3 protein: CSARAGQGKTSRSQPQHF

D gene: .
J gene: TRBJ1-2
clone size: many
V gene: TRBV9
CDR3 DNA: TGTGCCAGCAGCGCCGGTGGGGGGCCCGGGGGCTACACCTTC
CDR3 protein: CASSAGGGPGGYTF

D gene: .
J gene: TRBJ2-7
clone size: few
V gene: TRBV10-3
CDR3 DNA: TGTGCCATCAGTGAGTCGAGACCGCTCCCCTACGAGCAGTACTTC
CDR3 protein: CAISESRPLPYEQYF

D gene: .
J gene: TRBJ2-1
clone size: .
V gene: TRBV15
CDR3 DNA: TGTGCCACCAGCAGAGATCGGGCCCGGGAGCAGTTCTTC
CDR3 protein: CATSRDRAREQFF

D gene: TRBD2
J gene: TRBJ2-3
clone size: .
V gene: TRBV29-1
CDR3 DNA: TGCAGCGTCCCGACTAGCGTGAGCACAGATACGCAGTATTTT
CDR3 protein: CSVPTSVSTDTQYF

D gene: TRBD2
J gene: TRBJ2-3
clone size: .
V gene: TRBV20-1
CDR3 DNA: TGCAGTGCTAGAGCGACTAGCGGGTGGGTTTTAGATACGCAGTATTTT
CDR3 protein: CSARATSGWVLDTQYF

D gene: .
J gene: TRBJ2-3
clone size: .
V gene: TRBV12-3/TRBV12-4
CDR3 DNA: TGTACCAGCAGTCGCAGGAGGGATACAGATACGCAGTATTTT
CDR3 protein: CTSSRRRDTDTQYF

D gene: TRBD2
J gene: TRBJ2-7
clone size: few
V gene: TRBV10-3
CDR3 DNA: TGTGCCATCAGTGAGTTAAGGACTAGCGGCTTGGGGCAGTACTTC
CDR3 protein: CAISELRTSGLGQYF

D gene: .
J gene: TRBJ2-1
clone size: few
V gene: TRBV20-1
CDR3 DNA: TGCAGTGGAGGTCCCCAGTTCGGTGAGCAGTTCTTC
CDR3 protein: CSGGPQFGEQFF

D gene: .
J gene: TRBJ2-2
clone size: .
V gene: TRBV14
CDR3 DNA: TGTGCCAGCAGCCGGGGGCGCGAAGTAGGCACCGGGGAGCTGTTTTTT
CDR3 protein: CASSRGREVGTGELFF

D gene: .
J gene: TRBJ2-2
clone size: few
V gene: TRBV7-3
CDR3 DNA: TGTGCCAGCAGCCCTAGAGGGGGGGCCGGGGAGCTGTTTTTT
CDR3 protein: CASSPRGGAGELFF

D gene: .
J gene: TRBJ2-4
clone size: .
V gene: TRBV6-2/TRBV6-3
CDR3 DNA: TGTGCCAGCATCCGCGGCGCCAAAAACATTCAGTACTTC
CDR3 protein: CASIRGAKNIQYF

D gene: .
J gene: TRBJ2-1
clone size: few
V gene: TRBV20-1
CDR3 DNA: TGCAGTCCGACCGGCGGAACCTACAATGAGCAGTTCTTC
CDR3 protein: CSPTGGTYNEQFF

D gene: .
J gene: TRBJ2-5
clone size: .
V gene: TRBV24-1
CDR3 DNA: TGTGCCACCAGTGATGGGGTGGAGACCCAGTACTTC
CDR3 protein: CATSDGVETQYF

D gene: .
J gene: TRBJ2-5
clone size: many
V gene: TRBV20-1
CDR3 DNA: TGCAGTGCTAGAGGACGGACTGGCGTTACCCAGTACTTC
CDR3 protein: CSARGRTGVTQYF

D gene: .
J gene: TRBJ2-7
clone size: .
V gene: TRBV5-6
CDR3 DNA: TGTGCCAGCAGCATTGGACTGACCTACGAGCAGTACTTC
CDR3 protein: CASSIGLTYEQYF

D gene: .
J gene: TRBJ1-6
clone size: few
V gene: TRBV9
CDR3 DNA: TGTGCCAGCAGCGTAAGGGACGACCCACCCCTCCACTTT
CDR3 protein: CASSVRDDPPLHF

D gene: TRBD2
J gene: TRBJ2-7
clone size: few
V gene: TRBV7-2
CDR3 DNA: TGTGCCAGCAGCTTACGGGGGGGCGAATCCTACGAGCAGTACTTC
CDR3 protein: CASSLRGGESYEQYF

D gene: .
J gene: TRBJ2-1
clone size: few
V gene: TRBV7-9
CDR3 DNA: TGTGCCAGCAGCTTAGCGGGCCCACCGAATGAGCAGTTCTTC
CDR3 protein: CASSLAGPPNEQFF

D gene: TRBD1
J gene: TRBJ2-7
clone size: .
V gene: TRBV15
CDR3 DNA: TGTGCCACCAGCAGGGTGGCAGGGGGCGTAAAGGGCCCCTACGAGCAGTACTTC
CDR3 protein: CATSRVAGGVKGPYEQYF

D gene: .
J gene: TRBJ2-2
clone size: .
V gene: TRBV24-1
CDR3 DNA: TGTGCCACCAGTGATTTAGGACAGAGAAGGAACACCGGGGAGCTGTTTTTT
CDR3 protein: CATSDLGQRRNTGELFF

D gene: .
J gene: TRBJ2-5
clone size: .
V gene: TRBV20-1
CDR3 DNA: TGCAGTGCTACCAGTTTGGTGGGGAAGGAGACCCAGTACTTC
CDR3 protein: CSATSLVGKETQYF

D gene: .
J gene: TRBJ2-1
clone size: few
V gene: TRBV5-1
CDR3 DNA: TGCGCCAGCAGCTTGTGGTTACTTCCCAATGAGCAGTTCTTC
CDR3 protein: CASSLWLLPNEQFF

D gene: .
J gene: TRBJ2-3
clone size: .
V gene: TRBV27
CDR3 DNA: TGTGCCAGCAGTTTGGGTCAGCCCGATACGCAGTATTTT
CDR3 protein: CASSLGQPDTQYF

D gene: .
J gene: TRBJ2-7
clone size: .
V gene: TRBV12-3/TRBV12-4
CDR3 DNA: TGTGCCAGCAGTTTAATGCAGGGGACCTACGAGCAGTACTTC
CDR3 protein: CASSLMQGTYEQYF

D gene: .
J gene: TRBJ2-6
clone size: .
V gene: TRBV19
CDR3 DNA: TGTGCCAGTAGTGCCCAATCAGGGTCAGGGATCGGCTCTGGGGCCAACGTCCTGACTTTC
CDR3 protein: CASSAQSGSGIGSGANVLTF

D gene: TRBD1
J gene: TRBJ2-6
clone size: once
V gene: TRBV12-3/TRBV12-4
CDR3 DNA: TGTGCCAGCAGTGACAGGGTATACTCTGGGGCCAACGTCCTGACTTTC
CDR3 protein: CASSDRVYSGANVLTF